The clone carrying this T cell receptor beta chain was recorded only once. The germline V gene has CDR1 LNHDA and CDR2 SQIVND (reference sequence). This CDR3 is built from 15 residues. Trimming cost V 7 bases and J 2 bases; bases outside gene matches: 3. This sample was included in a study of blood T cell repertoires in COVID-19. At the level of the study: COVID-19 samples from acute and convalescent phases originated in the United States, Italy and Spain. From T cells, B-cell-depleted T cells, or PBMCs came the material, which was cDNA or gDNA.

The authors' processing: For nucleated cells, counts were estimated from reference gene primer amplification. Some clones are missing from TCRdb's copy, which holds only in-frame ones; the method was immunoSEQ multiplex PCR. That table furnishes V, J and clone size, whereas the DNA furnished D and trimming. The data contain roughly 39,000 clones, about 88% of them singletons. Material: peripheral blood. The V gene is TRBV19, the J gene TRBJ2-2; 11 bases align to TRBD2. The TCR sequence derives from a man over 45 in a cohort sampled during active COVID-19. Written as DNA, the CDR3 is TGTGCCAGTACGACTAGCGGGGCAAACACCGGGGAGCTGTTTTTT. It encodes CASTTSGANTGELFF.